This T cell receptor (beta chain) derives from a study of blood T cell repertoires in COVID-19. Study at large: The analysed material was cDNA or gDNA that came from T cells, B-cell-depleted T cells, or PBMCs.

This CDR3 has 18 residues. J was trimmed by 5 bases and V by 4 bases; bases with no gene match: 13. From germline, CDR1 is KGHSH and CDR2 LQKENI. Study processing details: Reference gene primer amplification gave estimated nucleated cell counts. Clones were read by immunoSEQ multiplex PCR, and TCRdb kept only the in-frame ones, dropping some. V, J and clone size are those of that table, while D and trimming were read from the DNA. Of 45,000 to 60,000 clones listed, approximately 86% are singletons. V is TRBV18 and J is TRBJ2-1; TRBD2 matches at 11 bases. Material: peripheral blood. The clonotype was recovered from a man aged 60-69 years with acute or convalescent COVID-19. CDR3: CASSLGTSGFPNDNEQFF. The CDR3 nucleotides read TGTGCCAGCTCACTCGGGACTAGCGGATTCCCTAACGACAATGAGCAGTTCTTC.